The clone carrying this T cell receptor beta chain was observed a few times. These data belong to a study of blood T cell repertoires in COVID-19. In the study overall: Sites across the United States, Italy and Spain contributed samples from acute and convalescent COVID-19. Nucleic acid was either cDNA or gDNA, and it came from T cells, B-cell-depleted T cells, or PBMCs.

Original processing methods: How many nucleated cells were present was estimated from reference gene primer amplification. Sequenced by immunoSEQ multiplex PCR; TCRdb stores in-frame clones only, minus some. That table is the source of V, J and clone size, and D and trimming were worked out from the DNA. The top ten hold 2% to 3% of the sample, which has approximately 25,000 clones, roughly 77% seen once. After removal of 5 bases from V and 2 bases from J, the junction contained 12 bases not matched to a gene. The CDR3 loop spans 16 amino acids. Germline V gives CDR1 MNHEY, CDR2 SMNVEV (reference sequence).

The receptor was derived from a woman in her seventies with COVID-19, enrolled during active disease. Sequencing was performed on peripheral blood. The J gene is TRBJ2-7, the V gene TRBV27, with TRBD2 matching 7 bases. For the CDR3, the DNA is TGTGCCAGCAGTCCCCGGCGGGGGTTTAGGGCCTACGAGCAGTACTTC. Amino acids: CASSPRRGFRAYEQYF.